The sequence of this T cell receptor (beta chain) was determined in a study of T cell repertoires in aging, cancer and after chemotherapy. Study findings and constraints: The repertoire data cannot show anything about immunological memory following chemotherapy. Untreated cancer patients had significantly lower blood TCR diversity than age-matched healthy donors. Rebound thymic output was suggested by rising median generation probability during chemotherapy in each cancer cohort.

Peripheral blood genomic DNA, not sorted cells or RNA, was the template. TRB rearrangements spanning V, D and J were amplified using mixed TRB-A/B primers. MiXCR was run by TCRdb on the multiplex PCR reads, yielding one entry per CDR3 protein. The repertoire holds 1,500 to 2,000 distinct CDR3 sequences, with roughly 22% as singletons. This clonotype has just a few counts. Its antigen is not known. With 4 bases removed from V and 2 bases from J, the gap between germline ends came to 8 bases. CDR3 length: 13 residues. CDR1 and CDR2 from the germline V gene are SGHRS and YFSETQ. This rearrangement joins TRBV5-1 to TRBJ2-3, with a weak D call TRBD2 (5 bases). Specimen: blood. This sequence originates from a human donor with a blood cancer. CDR3 nucleotide sequence: TGCGCCAGCAGCCCGACTAACACAGATACGCAGTATTTT. Encoded protein: CASSPTNTDTQYF.